This T cell receptor (beta chain) emerged from a study of Graves' ophthalmopathy and Graves' hyperthyroidism. Germline CDR1 WNHNN, CDR2 SYGVQD (reference sequence). Trimming removed 8 bases from V and 6 bases from J, with 7 bases in between. This CDR3 comprises 10 residues. General observations from the study: Progression of ophthalmopathy was predicted by the model with about 68% sensitivity and roughly 78% specificity.

Many counts were recorded for this clonotype. Its antigen remains unidentified. RNA transcripts yielded amplified TCR beta CDR3 regions. The first-round RT-PCR employed HTBI primers together with the Qiagen OneStep RT-PCR kit. A multiplex PCR was then performed as the second round. TCRdb itself ran the multiplex PCR reads through MiXCR, one entry per CDR3 protein. The data show about 380,000 distinct CDR3 sequences, with 15% seen just once and approximately 7% held by the top ten. The chain is built from TRBV10-1 and TRBJ1-1; no definite D call. Sequencing was performed on peripheral blood. The sequence was obtained from a young woman with stable Graves' hyperthyroidism. The CDR3 sequence is CASERAEAFF. The DNA for the CDR3 is TGCGCCAGCGAGAGGGCTGAAGCTTTCTTT.